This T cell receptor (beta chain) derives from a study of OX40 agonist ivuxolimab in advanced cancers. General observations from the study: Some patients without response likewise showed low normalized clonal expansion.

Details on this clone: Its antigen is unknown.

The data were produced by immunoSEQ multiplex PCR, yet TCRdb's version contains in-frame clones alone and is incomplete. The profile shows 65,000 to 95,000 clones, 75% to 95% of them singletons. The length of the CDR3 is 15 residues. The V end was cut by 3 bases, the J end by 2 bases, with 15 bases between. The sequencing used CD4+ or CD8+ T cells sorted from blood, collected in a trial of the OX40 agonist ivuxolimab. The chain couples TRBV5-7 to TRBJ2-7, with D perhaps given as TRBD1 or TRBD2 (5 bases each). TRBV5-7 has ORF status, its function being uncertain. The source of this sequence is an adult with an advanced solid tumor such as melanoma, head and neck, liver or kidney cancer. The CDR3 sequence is CASSSPGTIAYEQYF. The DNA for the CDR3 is TGTGCCAGCAGCTCTCCCGGGACGATTGCCTACGAGCAGTACTTC.